This is a list of T cell receptor beta chains from one sample in a study of blood T cells in healthy people across ages. TCRdb re-derived calls from the 5' RACE reads in MiXCR, one entry per CDR3 protein. The sample lists around 1.5 million distinct CDR3 sequences, approximately 32% occurring once. The sequenced sample consisted of blood. The receptor set was obtained from a woman in her twenties or thirties in good health. Each CDR3 is given with its conserved first and last residue. Each record gives: J gene, V gene, D gene, clone size, CDR3 protein, CDR3 DNA. The D gene is left open where the match is weak. A clone size is listed for some rows: how often the clone was seen (once, few, many), or a class if it is expanded.

>TRBJ1-2|TRBV20-1|TRBD1|-
CSAPQGAAPKGNYGYTF
TGCAGTGCTCCGCAGGGGGCTGCGCCGAAGGGTAACTATGGCTACACCTTC
>TRBJ1-5|TRBV6-5|TRBD1|few
CATQGTGSANQPQHF
TGTGCCACCCAGGGGACAGGAAGCGCAAATCAGCCCCAGCATTTT
>TRBJ2-3|TRBV27|-|-
CASSLTATDAQYF
TGTGCCAGCAGTTTAACAGCTACAGATGCGCAGTATTTT
>TRBJ1-5|TRBV4-2|-|few
CASSQAQGGLQPQHF
TGTGCCAGCAGCCAAGCCCAGGGCGGTCTTCAGCCCCAGCATTTT
>TRBJ2-1|TRBV9|-|-
CASSVELGFYNEQFF
TGTGCCAGCAGCGTAGAATTGGGGTTTTACAATGAGCAGTTCTTC
>TRBJ1-5|TRBV18|-|-
CASSQTTKGVQPQHF
TGTGCCAGCTCCCAAACGACAAAGGGGGTCCAGCCCCAGCATTTT
>TRBJ2-5|TRBV6-2/TRBV6-3|-|few
CASSRGQTQYF
TGTGCCAGCAGTCGGGGTCAGACCCAGTACTTC
>TRBJ2-1|TRBV4-1|TRBD2|-
CASSQDRRTSGTYRYNEQFF
TGCGCCAGCAGCCAAGATCGGCGGACTAGCGGGACCTATCGGTACAATGAGCAGTTCTTC
>TRBJ2-7|TRBV5-1|-|few
CASSLVGQGNYEQYF
TGCGCCAGCAGCTTGGTGGGGCAGGGGAACTACGAGCAGTACTTC
>TRBJ2-2|TRBV11-2|TRBD2|-
CASSSSGGDPGELFF
TGTGCCAGCAGCTCATCGGGAGGGGATCCCGGGGAGCTGTTTTTT
>TRBJ1-5|TRBV27|-|-
CASSYQGNQPQHF
TGTGCCAGCAGTTATCAGGGGAACCAGCCCCAGCATTTT
>TRBJ2-4|TRBV28|-|few
CASSPQERAKNIQYF
TGTGCCAGCAGCCCTCAGGAGCGAGCCAAAAACATTCAGTACTTC
>TRBJ2-7|TRBV24-1|-|few
CATSEFFDSRGFYEQYF
TGTGCCACCAGTGAATTCTTCGACAGCCGGGGGTTCTACGAGCAGTACTTC
>TRBJ2-6|TRBV20-1|-|few
CSARTRAGANVLTF
TGCAGTGCTAGGACCAGGGCTGGGGCCAACGTCCTGACTTTC
>TRBJ2-7|TRBV29-1|TRBD1|-
CSVAERDRADEQYF
TGCAGCGTTGCAGAGCGGGACAGGGCCGACGAGCAGTACTTC
>TRBJ2-1|TRBV29-1|-|many
CSVEDYQTRHTNEQFF
TGCAGCGTTGAAGATTATCAGACTAGACATACCAATGAGCAGTTCTTC
>TRBJ1-1|TRBV10-3|-|-
CAISTGQLGAFF
TGTGCCATCAGTACGGGGCAGCTTGGAGCTTTCTTT
>TRBJ1-2|TRBV20-1|-|-
CSARGPGVYYGYTF
TGCAGTGCTAGAGGCCCAGGGGTATACTATGGCTACACCTTC
>TRBJ2-2|TRBV12-3/TRBV12-4|-|-
CASSGEHQGAGELFF
TGTGCCAGCAGTGGAGAGCACCAGGGAGCCGGGGAGCTGTTTTTT
>TRBJ2-4|TRBV28|-|few
CASRRENIQYF
TGTGCCAGCAGAAGGGAAAACATTCAGTACTTC
>TRBJ1-1|TRBV2|-|-
CASSFPVGGWLETEAFF
TGTGCCAGCAGTTTCCCCGTGGGGGGGTGGTTAGAAACTGAAGCTTTCTTT
>TRBJ2-3|TRBV20-1|-|many
CSAREPQVTDTQYF
TGCAGTGCTAGGGAGCCGCAAGTAACAGATACGCAGTATTTT
>TRBJ2-1|TRBV5-1|-|-
CASSAGGNNEQFF
TGCGCCAGCAGCGCCGGAGGAAACAATGAGCAGTTCTTC
>TRBJ2-1|TRBV20-1|-|-
CSARDLVGVGYNEQFF
TGCAGTGCTAGAGATCTGGTGGGGGTGGGTTACAATGAGCAGTTCTTC
>TRBJ2-3|TRBV12-3/TRBV12-4|-|few
CASSLGGNPYTDTQYF
TGTGCCAGCAGTTTAGGGGGCAATCCGTACACAGATACGCAGTATTTT
>TRBJ2-5|TRBV7-2|TRBD2|-
CASSLAGLAPSYNEQYF
TGTGCCAGCAGCTTAGCCGGACTAGCGCCATCCTACAATGAGCAGTACTTC
>TRBJ2-1|TRBV5-1|-|few
CASSPGRGSLEQFF
TGCGCCAGCAGCCCGGGAAGAGGATCACTTGAGCAGTTCTTC
>TRBJ2-7|TRBV24-1|-|many
CATSDLLPPQYF
TGTGCCACCAGTGATTTGTTACCTCCTCAGTACTTC
>TRBJ2-1|TRBV2|-|-
CASSFKTEQFF
TGTGCCAGCAGTTTCAAAACTGAGCAGTTCTTC
>TRBJ1-2|TRBV20-1|-|once
CSVGGELNYGYTF
TGCAGTGTGGGAGGGGAGCTAAACTATGGCTACACCTTC
>TRBJ1-2|TRBV5-1|-|once
CASSLDTVDCGYTF
TGCGCCAGCAGCTTGGATACGGTGGACTGTGGCTACACCTTC
>TRBJ2-7|TRBV7-6|-|few
CASSLEQGETYEQYF
TGTGCCAGCAGCTTGGAACAGGGAGAGACCTACGAGCAGTACTTC
>TRBJ1-1|TRBV20-1|-|-
CSARDGRGNTEAFF
TGCAGTGCTAGAGATGGCAGGGGGAACACTGAAGCTTTCTTT
>TRBJ2-3|TRBV2|TRBD2|few
CASSERSGGPTDTQYF
TGTGCCAGCAGTGAACGGTCGGGGGGACCCACAGATACGCAGTATTTT
>TRBJ2-5|TRBV4-1|-|many
CASSPRDQQGETQYF
TGCGCCAGCAGCCCCCGGGACCAGCAGGGAGAGACCCAGTACTTC
>TRBJ2-7|TRBV29-1|TRBD2|few
CSVAGTSGRYEQYF
TGCAGCGTTGCGGGAACTAGCGGGAGGTACGAGCAGTACTTC
>TRBJ2-5|TRBV3-1|-|-
CASRDSGQSRYF
TGTGCCAGCAGGGATAGCGGTCAAAGTCGGTACTTC
>TRBJ1-1|TRBV7-3|-|few
CASSSDPRTEAFF
TGTGCCAGCAGCTCGGACCCGAGAACTGAAGCTTTCTTT
>TRBJ2-6|TRBV20-1|-|-
CSARVLGAGANVLTF
TGCAGTGCTAGAGTCTTAGGGGCTGGGGCCAACGTCCTGACTTTC
>TRBJ2-3|TRBV3-1|-|few
CASSQEGWWTQYF
TGTGCCAGCAGCCAAGAGGGCTGGTGGACGCAGTATTTT
>TRBJ1-2|TRBV10-2|-|-
CASSEGGRKNGYTF
TGCGCCAGCAGTGAGGGGGGGCGGAAGAATGGCTACACCTTC
>TRBJ2-7|TRBV23-1|-|once
CASSQSKGREYYEQYF
TGCGCCAGCAGTCAATCGAAAGGACGGGAGTACTACGAGCAGTACTTC
>TRBJ2-3|TRBV12-3/TRBV12-4|-|few
CASSLRGDAQYF
TGTGCCAGCAGTTTAAGGGGAGATGCGCAGTATTTT
>TRBJ2-3|TRBV29-1|TRBD1|-
CSVKVPGQGSTITDTQYF
TGCAGCGTTAAAGTCCCGGGACAGGGGTCGACAATCACAGATACGCAGTATTTT
>TRBJ2-1|TRBV2|-|-
CASSGTGSHYNEQFF
TGTGCCAGCAGTGGAACTGGCTCCCACTACAATGAGCAGTTCTTC
>TRBJ2-1|TRBV7-2|TRBD2|-
CASSPSGGSEMEFF
TGTGCCAGCAGCCCTAGCGGGGGTTCCGAAATGGAGTTCTTC
>TRBJ2-7|TRBV6-1|TRBD1|few
CASSESWPTGVEQYF
TGTGCCAGCAGTGAATCCTGGCCAACAGGGGTAGAGCAGTACTTC
>TRBJ2-2|TRBV6-5|TRBD2|-
CASSYSGRGITGELFF
TGTGCCAGCAGTTACTCGGGGCGGGGGATCACCGGGGAGCTGTTTTTT
>TRBJ2-2|TRBV5-1|-|-
CASSLVSANTGELFF
TGTGCCAGCAGCTTAGTCAGCGCGAACACCGGGGAGCTGTTTTTT
>TRBJ2-2|TRBV7-2|TRBD2|few
CASSLLAGDGTGELFF
TGTGCCAGCAGCTTACTAGCGGGAGACGGCACCGGGGAGCTGTTTTTT
>TRBJ2-5|TRBV6-5|-|few
CASSTPGASQETQYF
TGTGCCAGCAGTACCCCAGGGGCTAGCCAAGAGACCCAGTACTTC
>TRBJ2-7|TRBV20-1|TRBD1|-
CSARDLVGGLHEQYF
TGCAGTGCTAGAGATCTGGTAGGGGGCCTTCACGAGCAGTACTTC